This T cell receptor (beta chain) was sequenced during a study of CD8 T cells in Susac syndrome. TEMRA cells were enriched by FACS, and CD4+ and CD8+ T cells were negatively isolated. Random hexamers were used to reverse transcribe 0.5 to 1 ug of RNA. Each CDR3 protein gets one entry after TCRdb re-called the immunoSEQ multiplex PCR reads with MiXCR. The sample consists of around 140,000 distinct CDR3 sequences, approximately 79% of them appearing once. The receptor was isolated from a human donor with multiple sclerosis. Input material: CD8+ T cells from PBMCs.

CDR3 DNA sequence: TGTGCCAGCAGGATTTACCGGGACAGGGGGCTCGTTGGCTACACCTTC. Translating gives CASRIYRDRGLVGYTF. The chain couples TRBV12-3 or TRBV12-4 to TRBJ1-2; 12 bases are a match to TRBD1. V dropped 6 bases and J dropped 7; count of bases not matched to a gene: 12. The CDR3 sequence is 16 residues long.